The next 8 T cell receptor beta chains were all read from a single sample in a study of cytotoxic CD8 clonotypes in ibrutinib-treated CLL. Here immunoSEQ multiplex PCR was the method, and the copy in TCRdb shows in-frame clones only, minus some. The sample lists some 200,000 clones; 60% to 80% were seen once. This specimen consisted of PBMCs, obtained after 12 months of ibrutinib treatment. Receptors originate from a human donor with chronic lymphocytic leukemia.

A single count supports this clone. The chain joins TRBV5-1 to TRBJ2-5; the match to TRBD2 covers 16 bases. After removal of 5 bases from V and 2 bases from J, the junction contained 9 bases not matched to a gene. CDR1 and CDR2 from the germline V gene are SGHRS and YFSETQ. The CDR3 contains 18 residues. In DNA, the CDR3 is TGCGCCAGCAGTCTACCTACGGGACTAGCGGGGGGGCAAGAGACCCAGTACTTC. Translated: CASSLPTGLAGGQETQYF.

This clone was counted at least ten times. The rearrangement joins TRBV9 to TRBJ1-2, with a weak D call TRBD1 (5 bases). This CDR3 contains 15 residues. Between the trimmed V and J ends, which lost 4 bases and 2 bases, there was a span of 15 bases. Per germline, CDR1 SGDLS and CDR2 YYNGEE. The CDR3, as DNA: TGTGCCAGCAGCCTTTACACCGGGGCGAACTATGGCTACACCTTC. Protein: CASSLYTGANYGYTF.

The chain carries TRBV9 and TRBJ2-7; TRBD2 agrees at 10 bases. The ends lost 6 bases at V and 6 bases at J; junction bases unmatched: 6. Germline V gene sequence: CDR1 SGDLS, CDR2 YYNGEE. CDR3 length: 13 amino acids. CDR3 DNA sequence: TGTGCCAGCAACAGCGGGGGGGCCTCCGAGCAGTACTTC. Its protein is CASNSGGASEQYF.

V gene TRBV28 combines with J gene TRBJ2-4; D may correspond to TRBD1 or TRBD2 (5 bases each). Germline-derived CDR1 and CDR2 are MDHEN and SYDVKM. The CDR3 runs to 13 residues. The germline V and J ends were trimmed by 6 bases and 1 base, with 7 bases remaining between them. CDR3 sequence: CASSEGAKNIQYF. The CDR3 DNA reads TGTGCCAGCAGCGAGGGGGCCAAAAACATTCAGTACTTC.

This clone has only one observation. The chain recombines TRBV7-8 with TRBJ2-1; unclear D gene. Deletions cut 4 bases from V and 0 bases from J, with 10 bases between. The CDR3 length is 15 residues. The germline V gene has CDR1 SGHVS and CDR2 FQNEAQ. CDR3 protein: CASSSRRLSYNEQFF. DNA of the CDR3: TGTGCCAGCAGCTCCAGGAGACTCTCCTACAATGAGCAGTTCTTC.

This chain joins TRBV10-3 and TRBJ1-2, with D possibly TRBD1 on 5 matching bases. This CDR3 comprises 14 residues. Between the trimmed V and J ends, which lost 0 bases and 5 bases, there was a span of 10 bases. Germline CDR1 is ENHRY and CDR2 is SYGVKD. The CDR3 reads CAISESTAGYGYTF. CDR3 DNA sequence: TGTGCCATCAGTGAGTCGACGGCAGGGTATGGCTACACCTTC.

The chain employs TRBV30 and TRBJ1-3; D is perhaps TRBD1 (5 bases). The V gene's germline CDR1 is GTSNPN and CDR2 SVGIG (reference sequence). V gave up 3 bases and J gave up 8 bases, with 23 bases separating them. The CDR3 runs 16 residues. The CDR3: CAWRRGTRGLRDTIYF. The CDR3 DNA reads TGTGCCTGGAGGCGCGGCACACGGGGACTCCGGGACACCATATATTTT.

The chain combines TRBV7-2 with TRBJ2-5; 8 bases are shared with TRBD2. In germline, CDR1 is SGHTA, CDR2 FQGNSA. J was trimmed by 4 bases and V by 11 bases; bases with no gene match: 18. The CDR3 is 16 amino acids. The CDR3 region is CASARGGVAGLETQYF. For the CDR3, the DNA is TGTGCCTCGGCGAGGGGTGGGGTAGCGGGATTAGAGACCCAGTACTTC. Based on the CDR3 plus reference TRBV7-2 and TRBJ2-5, the full variable domain is GAGVSQSPSNKVTEKGKDVELRCDPISGHTALYWYRQSLGQGLEFLIYFQGNSAPDKSGLPSDRFSAERTGGSVSTLTIQRTQQEDSAVYLCASARGGVAGLETQYFGPGTRLLVL.